This T cell receptor (beta chain) came from a study of OX40 agonist ivuxolimab in advanced cancers. About the research overall: An agonistic anti-OX40 (CD134) antibody, ivuxolimab, was used to treat the patients. Study-level results: CD8+ T cells showed, on average, more clonal expansion than CD4+ cells.

As to this clone: As yet, its antigen is unknown.

Per germline, CDR1 SGHRS and CDR2 YFSETQ. The CDR3 is 15 residues long. The V and J ends lost 0 bases and 2 bases respectively, with 12 bases between them. Data came from immunoSEQ multiplex PCR; TCRdb stores just in-frame clones and leaves some out. The sample lists tens of thousands of clones, 60% to 80% occurring once. This receptor was identified in an adult with an advanced solid tumor such as melanoma, head and neck, liver or kidney cancer. J is TRBJ2-7 and V is TRBV5-1; D is unclear. Sample: CD4+ or CD8+ T cells sorted from blood, taken in a trial of the OX40 agonist ivuxolimab. The CDR3 region has the DNA TGCGCCAGCAGCTTGGGGGCGGAGACCACCTACGAGCAGTACTTC. Encoded protein: CASSLGAETTYEQYF.